The 20 T cell receptor beta chains below come from one sample, sequenced in a study of shared clonotypes between healthy human individuals. Clones were sequenced by immunoSEQ multiplex PCR, and TCRdb holds only the in-frame ones, with some missing. The sample lists over 2 million clones; roughly 92% were seen once. Sequenced: naive CD4+ T cells from PBMCs. Subset here: CD45RA+ positively selected. The receptors were sampled from a man younger than 35 in good health. Some clones in this sample may be carry-over from other donors' samples.

The V and J genes are TRBV5-4 and TRBJ2-3; 7 nucleotides match TRBD2. Germline lookup yields CDR1 SGHNT and CDR2 YYREEE (reference sequence). The J segment lost 0 bases and the V segment lost 4 bases, leaving 5 bases of the junction unmatched. CDR3 length: 15 amino acids. The CDR3 loop is CASSHRRESTDTQYF. CDR3 nucleotides: TGTGCCAGCAGCCACCGGCGGGAGAGCACAGATACGCAGTATTTT.

This sequence joins TRBV27 and TRBJ2-5, with D possibly called TRBD1 or TRBD2 (5 bases each). From germline, CDR1 is MNHEY and CDR2 SMNVEV (reference sequence). With 5 bases removed from V and 9 bases from J, the gap between germline ends came to 13 bases. CDR3 length: 12 residues. As DNA, the CDR3 is TGTGCCAGCAGTCCCCTGGGGGAGCCCCAGTACTTC. The encoded protein is CASSPLGEPQYF.

The chain combines TRBV7-2 with TRBJ2-5; D might be TRBD2 (5 bases). This CDR3 spans 15 amino acids. Per the germline V gene, CDR1 is SGHTA and CDR2 is FQGNSA. Deletions cut 0 bases from V and 2 bases from J, with 10 bases between. CDR3 nucleotides: TGTGCCAGCAGCTTAGCGTCCGGGGAACAAGAGACCCAGTACTTC. Translating it yields CASSLASGEQETQYF.

The chain combines TRBV18 with TRBJ2-1, with 9 bases matching TRBD1. This CDR3 has 16 residues. Unmatched junction bases numbered 11, after V lost 6 bases and J lost 5 bases. Germline V gene lookup returns CDR1 KGHSH and CDR2 LQKENI. The CDR3 DNA is TGTGCCAGCTCTCGCGCCGGGACAGGGAGCGACAATGAGCAGTTCTTC. It codes for CASSRAGTGSDNEQFF.

As for this clone: The same CDR3 can be traced to other DNA sequences in this sample. The chain joins TRBV7-9 to TRBJ1-4, with D perhaps matching TRBD1 (5 bases). Germline CDR1 is SEHNR and CDR2 is FQNEAQ (reference sequence). V was pared by 1 base and J by 7 bases, with 13 bases between. The CDR3 is 15 amino acids. CDR3 DNA sequence: TGTGCCAGCAGCTTAGGTGCCGGGGACGGTGAAAAACTGTTTTTT. Translated: CASSLGAGDGEKLFF.

The rearrangement uses TRBV5-4 and TRBJ2-1, with TRBD1 matching over 7 bases. Unmatched junction bases numbered 7, after V lost 4 bases and J lost 0 bases. Germline V CDR1 and CDR2: SGHNT, YYREEE (reference sequence). This CDR3 has 16 residues. CDR3 region: CASSITTGASYNEQFF. The CDR3 region has the DNA TGTGCCAGCAGCATTACCACAGGGGCCTCCTACAATGAGCAGTTCTTC.

This clone was observed a few times. The rearrangement joins TRBV7-2 to TRBJ1-1; possibly TRBD1 for D (5 bases). CDR1 and CDR2 from the germline V gene are SGHTA and FQGNSA. Trimming cost V 5 bases and J 4 bases, with 20 bases left between them. The CDR3 runs to 16 residues. CDR3 loop: CASSPQGPRPRTEAFF. The DNA for the CDR3 is TGTGCCAGCAGCCCCCAGGGCCCCAGGCCCCGCACTGAAGCTTTCTTT.

J is TRBJ2-1 and V is TRBV7-9; D remains unclear. CDR3 length: 16 amino acids. Trimming cost V 2 bases and J 0 bases, with 11 bases left between them. Germline CDR1 and CDR2: SEHNR and FQNEAQ (reference sequence). This CDR3 is CASSLSILGSYNEQFF. The CDR3, as DNA: TGTGCCAGCAGCTTATCGATCTTAGGCTCCTACAATGAGCAGTTCTTC. The variable domain in full, completed from reference TRBV7-9 and TRBJ2-1, reads DTGVSQNPRHKITKRGQNVTFRCDPISEHNRLYWYRQTLGQGPEFLTYFQNEAQLEKSRLLSDRFSAERPKGSFSTLEIQRTEQGDSAMYLCASSLSILGSYNEQFFGPGTRLTVL.

This clone was observed a single time. V and J are TRBV9 and TRBJ2-3; 7 bases agree with TRBD1. This CDR3 comprises 15 residues. Per the germline V gene, CDR1 is SGDLS and CDR2 is YYNGEE. After removal of 4 bases from V and 2 bases from J, the junction contained 7 bases not matched to a gene. The CDR3 DNA reads TGTGCCAGCAGCCAGGGACAGATCTACACAGATACGCAGTATTTT. Translating gives CASSQGQIYTDTQYF.

The rearrangement links TRBV11-3 to TRBJ1-5; D gene uncertain. The germline gives CDR1 SGHNT, CDR2 YENEEA. The CDR3 has 16 residues. With 1 base removed from V and 0 bases from J, the gap between germline ends came to 10 bases. The CDR3 DNA reads TGTGCCAGCAGCTTAGGGGGTCTCGGTAGCAATCAGCCCCAGCATTTT. Its translation: CASSLGGLGSNQPQHF.

This clone showed up just a few times. The rearrangement links TRBV27 to TRBJ1-1, with D unclear. The CDR3 contains 14 residues. V shed 5 bases and J shed 0 bases, with 10 bases lying between them. Germline V gene lookup returns CDR1 MNHEY and CDR2 SMNVEV (reference sequence). CDR3 sequence: CASSTSTMNTEAFF. The CDR3 DNA reads as TGTGCCAGCAGTACATCAACCATGAACACTGAAGCTTTCTTT.

This chain links TRBV7-9 with TRBJ2-2; 7 bases are shared with TRBD1. Germline CDR1 reads SEHNR; CDR2 reads FQNEAQ (reference sequence). This CDR3 has 14 amino acids. The V gene end was trimmed by 5 bases and the J gene end by 2 bases; junction bases not matched to a gene: 2. DNA of the CDR3: TGTGCCAGCAGCGGGACAGATAACACCGGGGAGCTGTTTTTT. This sequence encodes CASSGTDNTGELFF.

About this clone: The sample carries other DNA sequences with the same CDR3. The chain uses TRBV7-9 and TRBJ1-2; D not resolved. This CDR3 has 11 residues. V lost 5 bases and J lost 7, with 8 bases in between. Germline V lookup: CDR1 SEHNR, CDR2 FQNEAQ (reference sequence). CDR3 coding DNA: TGTGCCAGCAGCCCCGGGGTTGGCTACACCTTC. Translating gives CASSPGVGYTF.

DNA of the CDR3: TGTGCCTGGAGTGCCACCCGAAACACCATATATTTT. It specifies CAWSATRNTIYF. The chain combines TRBV30 with TRBJ1-3, with D uncertain. Germline-derived CDR1 and CDR2 are GTSNPN and SVGIG (reference sequence). V gave up 1 base and J gave up 5 bases, with 6 bases separating them. The CDR3 sequence is 12 residues long.

A note on this clone: Other DNA sequences in the same sample also yield this CDR3. This chain connects TRBV10-3 to TRBJ1-5; D call uncertain. V lost 6 bases, J lost 4 bases, and 7 bases lay in between. The CDR3 sequence is 12 residues long. Germline V lookup: CDR1 ENHRY, CDR2 SYGVKD. The chain's CDR3 is CAIRSGNQPQHF. The CDR3 DNA follows: TGTGCCATCAGGTCCGGGAATCAGCCCCAGCATTTT.

In its sample, this clone was seen once. The chain joins TRBV6-5 to TRBJ1-1, with D uncertain. CDR3 length equals 14 residues. V was trimmed by 0 bases and J by 5 bases, leaving 10 bases between them. Germline V gene sequence: CDR1 MNHEY, CDR2 SVGAGI. CDR3 coding DNA: TGTGCCAGCAGTTACTCGACTAAGCAAACTGAAGCTTTCTTT. Amino acids: CASSYSTKQTEAFF.

The chain is built from TRBV4-1 and TRBJ2-5; D possibly matches TRBD1 or TRBD2 (5 bases each). V was clipped by 2 bases and J by 2 bases, with 9 bases between them. The CDR3 consists of 14 residues. Germline CDR1 reads MGHRA; CDR2 reads YSYEKL. The CDR3 region is CASSQWDQQETQYF. The CDR3 bases are TGCGCCAGCAGCCAATGGGACCAGCAAGAGACCCAGTACTTC.

In this sample, this clone turned up once. At the DNA level, this CDR3 is encoded by other sequences in the same sample as well. The chain employs TRBV20-1 and TRBJ2-3; D is ambiguous. V lost 6 bases to trimming and J lost 6 bases, with 10 bases between them. This CDR3 is 11 amino acids long. Germline V gene lookup returns CDR1 DFQATT and CDR2 SNEGSKA (reference sequence). CDR3 coding DNA: TGCAGTGCCCCCGTGGGGGATACGCAGTATTTT. Protein product: CSAPVGDTQYF.

The V gene is TRBV5-1, the J gene TRBJ1-3; D is possibly TRBD1 (5 bases). Germline lookup yields CDR1 SGHRS and CDR2 YFSETQ. Deletions cut 2 bases from V and 6 bases from J, with 12 bases between. The length of the CDR3 is 14 residues. CDR3 in amino acids: CASSLSGTANTIYF. The CDR3 bases are TGCGCCAGCAGCTTATCCGGGACGGCAAACACCATATATTTT.

The chain has TRBV7-2 and TRBJ2-3; 9 bases are a match to TRBD1. Germline V gives CDR1 SGHTA, CDR2 FQGNSA. This CDR3 is 15 amino acids long. V shed 5 bases and J 2 bases; nucleotides not matched to a gene: 5. Written as DNA, the CDR3 is TGTGCCAGCAGCCCCGGACAGGGGTACACAGATACGCAGTATTTT. It translates to CASSPGQGYTDTQYF.